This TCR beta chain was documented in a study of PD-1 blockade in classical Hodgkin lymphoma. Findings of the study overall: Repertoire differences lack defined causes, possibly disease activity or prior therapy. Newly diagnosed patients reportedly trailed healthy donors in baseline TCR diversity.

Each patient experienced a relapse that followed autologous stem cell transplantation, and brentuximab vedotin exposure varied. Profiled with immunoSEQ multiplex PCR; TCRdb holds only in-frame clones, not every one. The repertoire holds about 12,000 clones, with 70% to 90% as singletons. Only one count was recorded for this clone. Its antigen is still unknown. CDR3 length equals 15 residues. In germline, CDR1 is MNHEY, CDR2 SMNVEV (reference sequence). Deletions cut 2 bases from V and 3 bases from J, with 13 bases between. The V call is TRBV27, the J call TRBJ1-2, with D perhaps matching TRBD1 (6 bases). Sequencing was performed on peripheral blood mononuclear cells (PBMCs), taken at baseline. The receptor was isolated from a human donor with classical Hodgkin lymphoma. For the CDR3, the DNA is TGTGCCAGCAGTTTAACGCCAGGGGTTGACTATGGCTACACCTTC. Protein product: CASSLTPGVDYGYTF.